These T cell receptor beta chains were read from a single sample in a study of blood T cell repertoires in COVID-19. Using immunoSEQ multiplex PCR, the repertoire was profiled, and TCRdb retains in-frame clones only, with some absent. The sample holds over 80,000 clones; roughly 75% are singletons and the top ten take 3.5% to 4.5%. The sequencing input was peripheral blood. These receptors all come from a woman aged 50 to 60 with acute or convalescent COVID-19. CDR3s leave out the opening cysteine and the closing phenylalanine or tryptophan.

v_gene: TRBV28
j_gene: TRBJ1-2
CDR3aa: ASSPLSYGYT

v_gene: TRBV28
j_gene: TRBJ1-1
CDR3aa: ASSYEQGSGAEAF

v_gene: TRBV2
j_gene: TRBJ1-1
CDR3aa: ASSGRTAVAEAF

v_gene: TRBV28
j_gene: TRBJ1-5
CDR3aa: AGTGNSNQPQH

v_gene: TRBV15
j_gene: TRBJ1-6
CDR3aa: ATSKKGIDSPLH

v_gene: TRBV6-6
j_gene: TRBJ1-3
CDR3aa: ASGRQGAPGNTIY

v_gene: TRBV28
j_gene: TRBJ1-2
CDR3aa: ASRLTGGGYGYT

v_gene: TRBV7-2
j_gene: TRBJ1-4
CDR3aa: ASSLGGGLFGEKLF

v_gene: TRBV27
j_gene: TRBJ1-2
CDR3aa: ASSSGGTGYGYT

v_gene: TRBV5-1
j_gene: TRBJ1-5
CDR3aa: ASSLVPGNNQPQH

v_gene: TRBV2
j_gene: TRBJ1-1
CDR3aa: ASRPQGYIGAF

v_gene: TRBV19
j_gene: TRBJ1-5
CDR3aa: ASSVGTGGNQPQH

v_gene: TRBV24-1
j_gene: TRBJ2-5
CDR3aa: ATSRGGTDEETQY

v_gene: TRBV7-2
j_gene: TRBJ2-7
CDR3aa: ASSLGWPGGREQY

v_gene: TRBV15
j_gene: TRBJ2-2
CDR3aa: ATSFQGQGELF

v_gene: TRBV19
j_gene: TRBJ2-1
CDR3aa: ASSIVDSGGDEQF

v_gene: TRBV5-4
j_gene: TRBJ2-6
CDR3aa: ASSPDRANVLT

v_gene: TRBV2
j_gene: TRBJ2-7
CDR3aa: ASSTLGLVDYEQY

v_gene: TRBV29-1
j_gene: TRBJ2-3
CDR3aa: SVESGYHTDTQY

v_gene: TRBV4-3
j_gene: TRBJ1-1
CDR3aa: ASSQEKGLEAF

v_gene: TRBV3-1/TRBV3-2
j_gene: TRBJ1-2
CDR3aa: ASSCKTGANYGYT

v_gene: TRBV4-3
j_gene: TRBJ1-2
CDR3aa: ASSHTDRVDYGYT

v_gene: TRBV4-1
j_gene: TRBJ1-6
CDR3aa: ASSQEVTGGADSPLH

v_gene: TRBV4-2
j_gene: TRBJ2-5
CDR3aa: ASSQSGVGETQY

v_gene: TRBV6-1
j_gene: TRBJ2-7
CDR3aa: ASSEGDIAYEQY

v_gene: TRBV28
j_gene: TRBJ1-1
CDR3aa: ASGRDTNTEAF

v_gene: TRBV5-1
j_gene: TRBJ1-5
CDR3aa: ASSSGLDSNQPQH

v_gene: TRBV6-2/TRBV6-3
j_gene: TRBJ2-7
CDR3aa: ASSYMGQPPYEQY

v_gene: TRBV27
j_gene: TRBJ2-3
CDR3aa: ASSSDSWDTQY

v_gene: TRBV6-5
j_gene: TRBJ1-3
CDR3aa: ASSSRTGNTIY

v_gene: TRBV14
j_gene: TRBJ1-2
CDR3aa: ASSRFPGTGGRIRGGYT

v_gene: TRBV28
j_gene: TRBJ2-7
CDR3aa: ASNIGPASTYEQY

v_gene: TRBV27
j_gene: TRBJ1-1
CDR3aa: ASSFRPGTAEAF

v_gene: TRBV12-3/TRBV12-4
j_gene: TRBJ1-1
CDR3aa: ASSSSTGKAF

v_gene: TRBV18
j_gene: TRBJ2-7
CDR3aa: ASSPTGKPSHEQY

v_gene: TRBV7-2
j_gene: TRBJ1-2
CDR3aa: ASSRDRGGYGYT

v_gene: TRBV25-1
j_gene: TRBJ2-1
CDR3aa: ASSAGQGGEQF

v_gene: TRBV10-3
j_gene: TRBJ2-1
CDR3aa: AISATSGHNEQF

v_gene: TRBV6-2/TRBV6-3
j_gene: TRBJ2-7
CDR3aa: ASSYRNRGASEQY

v_gene: TRBV5-1
j_gene: TRBJ2-1
CDR3aa: ASSLSTGQSYNEQF

v_gene: TRBV28
j_gene: TRBJ2-5
CDR3aa: ASSLTETQY

v_gene: TRBV5-5
j_gene: TRBJ1-2
CDR3aa: ASSLARYNYGYT

v_gene: TRBV7-9
j_gene: TRBJ2-1
CDR3aa: ASSFLKGSGGEQF

v_gene: TRBV4-1
j_gene: TRBJ2-2
CDR3aa: ASSFRTRNTGELF

v_gene: TRBV2
j_gene: TRBJ1-3
CDR3aa: ARGGQGENTIY

v_gene: TRBV7-2
j_gene: TRBJ1-1
CDR3aa: ASSLVPPGTAMNTEAF

v_gene: TRBV19
j_gene: TRBJ1-4
CDR3aa: ASSAPGYAHEKLF

v_gene: TRBV6-1
j_gene: TRBJ1-5
CDR3aa: ASSEVDSNQPQH

v_gene: TRBV11-2
j_gene: TRBJ1-2
CDR3aa: ASSLRDSLGGYT

v_gene: TRBV7-2
j_gene: TRBJ1-1
CDR3aa: ASSLYFRGTEAF

v_gene: TRBV4-3
j_gene: TRBJ2-1
CDR3aa: ASSQDGAGAKGNEQF